This T cell receptor (beta chain) was sequenced for a study of OX40 agonist ivuxolimab in advanced cancers. Whole-study context: Clinicians treated patients with ivuxolimab, an agonistic anti-OX40 (CD134) antibody. Partial responses were observed in three patients, of whom one had hepatocellular carcinoma and two had cutaneous melanoma.

The ends lost 5 bases at V and 5 bases at J; junction bases unmatched: 3. The CDR3 has 14 amino acids. The germline CDR1 and CDR2 sequences are MRHNA and SNTAGT. A few counts support this clone. The antigen is not known. Sequencing was performed with immunoSEQ multiplex PCR; in TCRdb, only in-frame clones are kept and a portion is missing. In the table there are about 46,000 clones, around nine tenths of which are singletons. Overall study results and limits: Some patients who did not respond also had low normalized T-cell clonal expansion. There was clonal expansion of CD4+ and CD8+ blood T cells by week 6 at 0.1 to 3.0 mg/kg.

The V call is TRBV6-4, the J call TRBJ1-6; 7 nucleotides align to TRBD1. The input for sequencing was CD4+ or CD8+ T cells sorted from blood, taken in a trial of the OX40 agonist ivuxolimab. This clonotype originated in an adult with an advanced solid tumor such as melanoma, head and neck, liver or kidney cancer. The CDR3 protein is CASSTGQDNSPLHF. The CDR3 nucleotides are TGTGCCAGCAGTACCGGACAGGATAATTCACCCCTCCACTTT.